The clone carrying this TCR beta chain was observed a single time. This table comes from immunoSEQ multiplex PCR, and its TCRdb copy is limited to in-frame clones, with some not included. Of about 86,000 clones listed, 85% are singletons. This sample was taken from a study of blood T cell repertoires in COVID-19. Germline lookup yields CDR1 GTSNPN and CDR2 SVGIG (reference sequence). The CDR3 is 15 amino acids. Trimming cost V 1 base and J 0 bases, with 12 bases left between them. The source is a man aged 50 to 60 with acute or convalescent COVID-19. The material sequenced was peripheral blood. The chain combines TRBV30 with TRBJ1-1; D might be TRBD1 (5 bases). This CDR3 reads CAWSARRGMNTEAFF. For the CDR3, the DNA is TGTGCCTGGAGTGCACGACGGGGGATGAACACTGAAGCTTTCTTT.